The rows below give T cell receptor beta chains drawn from one sample of a study of T cells after yellow fever vaccination. TCRdb passed the 5' RACE reads through MiXCR, listing each CDR3 protein once. The sample gives 150,000 to 200,000 distinct CDR3 sequences, approximately 9.7% of which show up once; around 40% is in the top ten. The material sequenced was CD8+ T cells sorted from PBMCs, taken 45 days after the yellow fever booster vaccination. All receptors come from a man younger than 35 who received the YFV17D yellow fever vaccine. Each CDR3 is given with its conserved first and last residue. A D gene is named only where the DNA matches it firmly. Part of the rows lack a size; the others show once, few, many or a class for expanded clones.

V gene	J gene	D gene	clone size	CDR3 protein	CDR3 DNA
TRBV6-1	TRBJ2-3	-	many	CASKPGLGTDTQYF	TGTGCCAGCAAACCCGGGTTGGGGACAGATACGCAGTATTTT
TRBV4-1	TRBJ1-5	-	few	CASSQDRQGSQPQHF	TGCGCCAGCAGCCAAGATCGGCAGGGAAGCCAGCCCCAGCATTTT
TRBV12-5	TRBJ2-3	-	-	CASGLGVTDTQYF	TGTGCTAGTGGTTTGGGGGTTACAGATACGCAGTATTTT
TRBV20-1	TRBJ1-5	-	few	CSAREAVNQPQHF	TGCAGTGCTAGAGAGGCGGTTAATCAGCCCCAGCATTTT
TRBV27	TRBJ1-1	-	-	CASRTGLMNTEAFF	TGTGCCAGCAGGACAGGCCTTATGAACACTGAAGCTTTCTTT
TRBV6-2/TRBV6-3	TRBJ1-5	-	few	CASTPRVSNQPQHF	TGTGCCAGCACCCCCCGGGTTAGCAATCAGCCCCAGCATTTT
TRBV7-9	TRBJ1-1	-	few	CASSLPPGVNTEAFF	TGTGCCAGCAGCTTACCCCCGGGGGTGAACACTGAAGCTTTCTTT
TRBV4-2	TRBJ2-1	-	few	CASSQVEMAGPTYNEQFF	TGTGCCAGCAGCCAAGTTGAGATGGCAGGGCCTACCTACAATGAGCAGTTCTTC
TRBV24-1	TRBJ1-1	TRBD1	once	CATTDRGTNTEAFF	TGTGCCACCACTGACAGGGGGACGAACACTGAAGCTTTCTTT
TRBV6-4	TRBJ2-1	TRBD2	many	CASSETSGGYDEQFF	TGTGCCAGCAGTGAGACTAGCGGGGGGTACGATGAGCAGTTCTTC
TRBV5-4	TRBJ1-2	-	few	CASTGPGSKSSYGYTF	TGTGCCAGCACCGGCCCCGGATCCAAGAGTAGCTATGGCTACACCTTC
TRBV12-3/TRBV12-4	TRBJ1-2	TRBD1	few	CASSLALGQGANYGYTF	TGTGCCAGCAGTTTAGCGCTGGGACAGGGGGCGAACTATGGCTACACCTTC
TRBV4-1	TRBJ2-1	TRBD2	-	CASSQEGSGGAAGEQFF	TGCGCCAGCAGCCAAGAAGGTAGCGGGGGGGCCGCAGGTGAGCAGTTCTTC
TRBV5-1	TRBJ2-1	-	many	CASSLVDSGYNEQFF	TGCGCCAGCAGCTTGGTCGATTCCGGCTACAATGAGCAGTTCTTC
TRBV7-3	TRBJ2-1	-	few	CASSSLRNNEQFF	TGTGCCAGCAGCTCCTTAAGAAACAATGAGCAGTTCTTC
TRBV4-3	TRBJ1-5	-	-	CASSQELVGGVEPQHF	TGCGCCAGCAGCCAAGAACTCGTGGGGGGCGTTGAGCCCCAGCATTTT
TRBV5-6	TRBJ1-6	-	-	CASSSGRSPLHF	TGTGCCAGCAGCTCGGGGCGTTCACCCCTCCACTTT
TRBV4-1	TRBJ2-1	TRBD2	-	CASSRAGGLNEQFF	TGCGCCAGCAGCCGGGCGGGGGGGCTCAATGAGCAGTTCTTC
TRBV6-2/TRBV6-3	TRBJ1-2	-	-	CASSGGGHGYTF	TGTGCCAGCAGTGGAGGGGGTCATGGCTACACCTTC
TRBV6-6	TRBJ1-2	-	few	CASSYWDVTSYGYTF	TGTGCCAGCAGTTATTGGGACGTAACGAGCTATGGCTACACCTTC
TRBV5-1	TRBJ2-2	-	few	CASSWRVDTGELFF	TGCGCCAGCAGTTGGAGGGTGGACACCGGGGAGCTGTTTTTT
TRBV4-1	TRBJ2-6	-	-	CASGQGFSFGANVLTF	TGCGCCAGCGGGCAGGGGTTTTCTTTTGGGGCCAACGTCCTGACTTTC